Here is one TCR beta chain with its context. Its specificity is unknown. Germline-derived CDR1 and CDR2 are SQVTM and ANQGSEA. Trimming shortened V by 4 bases and J by 3 bases, and 10 bases separated the two germline ends. The CDR3 spans 13 residues. The data originate from a study of beta chain features in type 1 diabetes. The authors reverse transcribed all of the isolated RNA, so sequencing captured expressed TCRB transcripts. Measured with immunoSEQ multiplex PCR; TCRdb has only the in-frame clones, and not every one. The table records around 240,000 clones, around 15% of them present only once. Whole-study findings and limits: Patients with Type 1 diabetes showed moderately but significantly shorter TCRB CDR3s in all four CD4+ subsets. Diminished insertions and augmented deletions at VDJ junctions characterized type 1 diabetes patients.

The sample comprised naive CD4+ T cells from blood. The origin of this receptor is a man aged 25 to 40 with type 1 diabetes. The chain combines TRBV29-1 with TRBJ1-5, with TRBD1 as a possible D gene (6 bases). CDR3 coding DNA: TGCAGCGTTGCAGGACAGTACAATCAGCCCCAGCATTTT. Residues: CSVAGQYNQPQHF.